The entry below gives a single TCR beta chain sequence along with its context. The antigen it recognizes is unknown. No qualities accompany the bases; no much larger clone lies one base away. This entry belongs to a study of identical twins (dated by TCRdb to 2016 to 2018). At the level of the whole study: The study deep-sequenced TCR alpha and beta repertoires from monozygotic twins, unrelated adults of various ages and cord blood to test whether fetal clonotypes persist. Replicate twin experiments were performed at different times using different library preparation protocols to rule out contamination. Summary of the overall study and its limitations: The excess sharing between twins in beta out-of-frame sequences was weaker because fewer shared sequences reduced the signal-to-noise ratio. Recombination models systematically underestimated out-of-frame TCR alpha sharing in monozygotic twins but agreed with sharing between unrelated individuals. Fewer insertions were carried by abundant cord blood beta clonotypes, a similar but weaker trend appeared in young adult naive repertoires, and no such trend appeared in memory repertoires. Compared with coincidental sharing between unrelated individuals, out-of-frame TCR alpha sequences shared between twins had an excess of sequences with low generation probability. Conclusions relied on cross-sectional statistical analysis, since the same donors could not be followed over many years. Zero-insertion analyses could be partly confounded by invariant T cells such as MAIT and iNKT, although diverse VJ usage argued against such confounding for most clonotypes.

There are 12 amino acids in the CDR3, from cysteine to phenylalanine inclusive. Only CDR3 DNA is held: 36 bases, read in frame from base 1. Trimming at the junction amounts to 5 bases on V and 6 bases on J, and the germline ends lie 11 bases apart. Sequences DFQATT (CDR1) and SNEGSKA (CDR2) are obtained from the germline V gene (reference sequence). The library was produced with 5' RACE. The sequencer listed for this sample is Illumina HiSeq 2000. A universal primer binding site was introduced by template switching, and a unique molecular identifier was present in the final cDNA, enabling accurate counting of TCR cDNA molecules. Specific primers in the conserved constant-segment region were used to synthesize first-strand cDNA for the TCR alpha and beta chains. To control for contamination, every cDNA library was double barcoded, receiving both a SMART-Mk sample barcode and Illumina barcodes. TruSeq adapter sequences along with Illumina sample barcodes were introduced in two successive PCR steps. Sequencing of the TCR alpha and beta cDNA libraries was done on the Illumina HiSeq platform using custom primers. The source study handled its data this way. Unique molecular identifiers were extracted from raw reads with MiGEC, and CDR3 positions were determined with MiXCR. Recombination models were inferred per individual with the repgenHMM and IGoR tools using an EM algorithm. Shared clonotype analysis was performed with the tcR package in R, normalizing sharing by the product of cloneset sizes. To study raw recombination free of thymic and clonal selection effects, out-of-frame nonproductive sequences were analyzed. TCRdb itself trimmed the public reads at Q25 with fastp, ran MiXCR and retained productive beta chains. Every CDR3 protein is listed once, alongside the most common genes and DNA of its rows. In this record, the V and J calls reflect TCRdb's handling and not the investigators' own analysis. The sample records 500,000 to 550,000 distinct CDR3 sequences, about a fifth of which are singletons. The top ten hold around 0.5% of the sample.

All donors were healthy Caucasians. The twin cohort consisted of three pairs of female monozygotic twins, all aged about 18 to 30 years. CD4+ and CD8+ T cell populations were isolated with positive isolation kits from Invitrogen. These data are also associated with another study on yellow fever vaccine responses in identical twins. The second paper states: The authors reported that the T cell response to vaccination in identical twins appeared partly convergent and partly personalized. Focusing on identical twins, the study followed the T cell clones that responded to the vaccine, and did so with precision.

Sequencing input: CD4+ T cells sorted from blood. This receptor was obtained from a woman under 30 in good health. The V gene is TRBV20-1 and the J gene is TRBJ2-1; 6 matching bases give a weak D call of TRBD1. The bases read TGCAGTGCTCGCAGGGGTTTCAATGAGCAGTTCTTC. It is translated as CSARRGFNEQFF.